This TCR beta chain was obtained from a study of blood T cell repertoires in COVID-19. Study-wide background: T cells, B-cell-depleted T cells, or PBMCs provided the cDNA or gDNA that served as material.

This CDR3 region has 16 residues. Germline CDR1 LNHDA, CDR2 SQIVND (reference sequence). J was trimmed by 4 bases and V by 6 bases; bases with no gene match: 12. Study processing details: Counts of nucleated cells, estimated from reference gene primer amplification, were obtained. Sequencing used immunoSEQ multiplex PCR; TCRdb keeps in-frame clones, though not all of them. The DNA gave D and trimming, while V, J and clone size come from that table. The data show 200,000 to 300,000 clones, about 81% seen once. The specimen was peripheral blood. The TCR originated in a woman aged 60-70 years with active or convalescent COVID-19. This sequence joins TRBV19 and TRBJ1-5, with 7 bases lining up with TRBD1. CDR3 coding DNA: TGTGCCAGTAGGACCACGGGACAGCCAACGAATCAGCCCCAGCATTTT. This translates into CASRTTGQPTNQPQHF.